This T cell receptor (beta chain) was profiled in a study of T cell responses to AZD1222 COVID-19 vaccine. Study outcomes and limitations: Spike-specific TCR breadth and depth went up after people got two AZD1222 doses. None of the repertoires were sampled until the peak T cell response had passed. Targeting of unmutated variant regions was reportedly seen in nearly half of spike-specific TCRs. Spike-wide coverage was observed for vaccine-associated CD4 TCRs, with dominant responses at 160-218 and 743-854.

Data came from immunoSEQ multiplex PCR; TCRdb stores just in-frame clones and leaves some out. This table has 100,000 to 150,000 clones, 88% appearing once. For this clone: What it binds is unknown.

The V and J ends lost 5 bases and 1 base, in that order; junction bases with no gene match: 4. CDR1 and CDR2 from the germline V gene are MGHDK and SYGVNS. This CDR3 has 15 amino acids. This specimen was peripheral blood, taken on day 0 of AZD1222 vaccination. This chain joins TRBV25-1 and TRBJ1-4, with 7 bases matching TRBD1. The source of this sequence is an adult in good health. The CDR3 sequence: CASSFHRGTNEKLFF. CDR3 bases: TGTGCCAGCAGTTTCCACAGGGGAACTAATGAAAAACTGTTTTTT. The whole variable domain, remainder taken from reference TRBV25-1 and TRBJ1-4, is EADIYQTPRYLVIGTGKKITLECSQTMGHDKMYWYQQDPGMELHLIHYSYGVNSTEKGDLSSESTVSRIRTEHFPLTLESARPSHTSQYLCASSFHRGTNEKLFFGSGTQLSVL.